This TCR beta chain was found in a study of blood T cell repertoires in COVID-19. CDR3 length: 16 residues. CDR1 is SGHDN and CDR2 is FVKESK in the germline V gene. The V end was cut by 0 bases, the J end by 2 bases, with 11 bases between. Repertoires were generated with immunoSEQ multiplex PCR, while TCRdb's copy carries only in-frame clones and drops some. The sample lists 37,000 or so clones; over 75% were seen once. This clonotype was obtained from a man aged 60 to 69 with active COVID-19. Sequences were obtained from peripheral blood. This sequence joins TRBV14 and TRBJ2-4, with D hard to call. CDR3 amino acids: CASSQDVTYSKNIQYF. Here the CDR3 DNA reads TGTGCCAGCAGCCAAGACGTCACGTACTCCAAAAACATTCAGTACTTC.